This entry lists 18 T cell receptor beta chains sequenced from one sample in a study of T cells after yellow fever vaccination. Each CDR3 protein is one row after TCRdb ran MiXCR on the 5' RACE reads. The sample has about 230,000 distinct CDR3 sequences; 5.5% to 8.5% are singletons. Sample: CD4+ T cells sorted from PBMCs, taken on the day of the yellow fever booster vaccination. These receptors were taken from a man aged 25 to 40 who received the YFV17D yellow fever vaccine.

This clonotype was recorded at least ten times. This chain links TRBV5-1 with TRBJ2-1, with D perhaps TRBD1 or TRBD2 (5 bases each). Germline V gives CDR1 SGHRS, CDR2 YFSETQ. Between the trimmed V and J ends, which lost 4 bases and 3 bases, there was a span of 17 bases. This CDR3 comprises 16 residues. The CDR3 region has the DNA TGCGCCAGCAGCGGGGATTGGGGGAACGTCTACAATGAGCAGTTCTTC. Amino acid sequence: CASSGDWGNVYNEQFF.

This chain joins TRBV5-1 and TRBJ2-1; no firm D call. Between the trimmed V and J ends, which lost 0 bases and 2 bases, there was a span of 9 bases. The CDR3 is 15 residues long. Germline assignment: CDR1 SGHRS and CDR2 YFSETQ. CDR3 in DNA: TGCGCCAGCAGCTTGGACGGTTCTACCTACAATGAGCAGTTCTTC. Protein: CASSLDGSTYNEQFF.

This clonotype showed up many times. The genes are TRBV12-3 or TRBV12-4 and TRBJ2-7; 8 positions agree with TRBD1. J gave up 3 bases and V 6 bases, and 10 bases lay outside the gene matches. The CDR3 is 15 amino acids. The CDR3 region has the DNA TGTGCCAGCAGCAACGGGGACAGGTTGTTCTACGAGCAGTACTTC. It yields the protein CASSNGDRLFYEQYF.

In its sample, this clonotype was seen a few times. The chain couples TRBV5-1 to TRBJ2-7; perhaps TRBD2 as D (6 bases). This CDR3 comprises 14 residues. V lost 2 bases to trimming and J lost 3 bases, with 12 bases between them. Looked up from germline, CDR1 is SGHRS and CDR2 is YFSETQ. This chain's CDR3 is CASSFRGNGYEQYF. The CDR3 DNA follows: TGCGCCAGCAGCTTCCGGGGGAACGGCTACGAGCAGTACTTC. The complete variable domain, with remaining parts taken from reference TRBV5-1 and TRBJ2-7, reads KAGVTQTPRYLIKTRGQQVTLSCSPISGHRSVSWYQQTPGQGLQFLFEYFSETQRNKGNFPGRFSGRQFSNSRSEMNVSTLELGDSALYLCASSFRGNGYEQYFGPGTRLTVT.

This clonotype has only a few counts. J is TRBJ2-2 and V is TRBV12-3 or TRBV12-4, with D possibly being TRBD1 (7 bases). This CDR3 has 16 amino acids. V gave up 6 bases and J gave up 5 bases, with 19 bases separating them. CDR3 in amino acids: CASRPGDSRGTGELFF. The DNA for the CDR3 is TGTGCCAGCAGGCCGGGGGACAGCCGAGGGACCGGGGAGCTGTTTTTT.

This clonotype was counted many times. The V gene is TRBV5-1, the J gene TRBJ2-5; TRBD2 might be the D (5 bases). Trimming removed 5 bases at V and 3 bases at J, with 17 bases between. The CDR3 is made up of 15 amino acids. From germline, CDR1 is SGHRS and CDR2 YFSETQ. The CDR3 spells CASSIGERNKETQYF. CDR3 bases: TGCGCCAGCAGTATCGGGGAGCGAAATAAAGAGACCCAGTACTTC.

This clonotype was seen repeatedly, ten times or more. The V gene is TRBV21-1, the J gene TRBJ2-4; the DNA was not compared with TRBD2, the D call given in the table. TRBV21-1 is tagged as a pseudogene. The CDR3 has 15 amino acids. The DNA of the CDR3 is TGTGCCAACGTACTAGGACCGAGACTGGAAAAGGTTCAGTACTTC. Amino acid sequence: CANVLGPRLEKVQYF.

This clonotype was counted ten times or more. The genes are TRBV5-1 and TRBJ1-1; unclear D gene. Germline CDR1 is SGHRS and CDR2 is YFSETQ. This CDR3 is built from 13 residues. Trimming stripped 1 base from V and 1 base from J, with 5 bases between. CDR3: CASSLMSNTEAFF. The CDR3 bases are TGCGCCAGCAGCTTGATGTCGAACACTGAAGCTTTCTTT.

Turning to this clonotype: Given a much more abundant clone one base away, this may be a read error. The rearrangement uses TRBV11-2 and TRBJ2-1, with 10 positions matching TRBD2. The CDR3 totals 17 residues. Looked up from germline, CDR1 is SGHAT and CDR2 is FQNNGV. In DNA, the CDR3 is TGTGCCATCAGCTTACCTAGCGGGAGAGTAAGGGACAATGAGCAGTTCTTC. Translated, it gives CAISLPSGRVRDNEQFF. The variable domain in full, completed from reference TRBV11-2 and TRBJ2-1, reads EAGVAQSPRYKIIEKRQSVAFWCNPISGHATLYWYQQILGQGPKLLIQFQNNGVVDDSQLPKDRFSAERLKGVDSTLKIQPAKLEDSAVYLCAISLPSGRVRDNEQFFGPGTRLTVL.

In its sample, this clonotype was seen a few times. The V and J genes are TRBV6-2 or TRBV6-3 and TRBJ2-7, with 7 bases that match TRBD2. V lost 3 bases, J lost 6 bases, and 5 bases stayed unmatched. The CDR3 runs 13 residues. Germline assignment: CDR1 MNHEY and CDR2 SVGEGT. This CDR3 reads CASSYTGGSEQYF. In DNA, the CDR3 is TGTGCCAGCAGTTATACGGGAGGCTCCGAGCAGTACTTC.

This clonotype was seen ten or more times. The CDR3 DNA reads TGTGCCAGCAGCTTACTTGGGCGTGGGCAGTTCTTC. Its protein product is CASSLLGRGQFF. The rearrangement links TRBV7-2 to TRBJ2-1; D not resolved. Trimming pared 2 bases from V and 12 bases from J, leaving 11 bases between. The CDR3 has 12 residues. Germline-derived CDR1 and CDR2 are SGHTA and FQGNSA.

The table lists this clonotype with a few counts. The chain joins TRBV20-1 to TRBJ1-1, with D unclear. This CDR3 has 13 amino acids. V lost 0 bases and J lost 11, with 16 bases in between. Germline-derived CDR1 and CDR2 are DFQATT and SNEGSKA (reference sequence). CDR3 DNA: TGCAGTGCTAGAGACCCAGCGACCCAGCGGGCTTTCTTT. Protein sequence: CSARDPATQRAFF.

This sequence joins TRBV18 and TRBJ1-6, with D perhaps matching TRBD1 (6 bases). V gave up 6 bases and J gave up 2 bases, with 11 bases separating them. The CDR3 length is 15 residues. Germline values: CDR1 KGHSH, CDR2 LQKENI. Here the CDR3 reads CASSFDRTYNSPLHF. CDR3 in DNA: TGTGCCAGCTCGTTCGACAGGACCTATAATTCACCCCTCCACTTT.

Of note for this clonotype: A much more abundant neighbour one base away suggests this may be a read error. The chain joins TRBV2 to TRBJ2-2; a weak D match, TRBD2 (5 bases). V gave up 4 bases and J gave up 5 bases, with 11 bases separating them. The V gene's germline CDR1 is SNHLY and CDR2 FYNNEI. The CDR3 is 14 residues long. CDR3 sequence reads: CASSVGSRTGELFF. The CDR3 DNA follows: TGTGCCAGCAGTGTAGGGAGTAGGACCGGGGAGCTGTTTTTT.

V gene TRBV7-2 combines with J gene TRBJ2-4; 7 bases map to TRBD2. CDR3 length: 17 residues. The V gene end was trimmed by 3 bases and the J gene end by 0 bases; junction bases not matched to a gene: 8. Germline V gene sequence: CDR1 SGHTA, CDR2 FQGNSA. In DNA form, the CDR3 reads TGTGCCAGCAGCTTGCATGGGACTAACCTAGCCAAAAACATTCAGTACTTC. This gives the protein CASSLHGTNLAKNIQYF.

The chain has TRBV6-2 or TRBV6-3 and TRBJ2-7, with D possibly being TRBD2 (8 bases). Germline-derived CDR1 and CDR2 are MNHEY and SVGEGT. CDR3 length: 19 residues. The germline V and J ends were trimmed by 2 bases and 1 base, with 24 bases remaining between them. The CDR3 sequence is CASSYTATGMAGGSYEQYF. The DNA for the CDR3 is TGTGCCAGCAGTTACACCGCGACAGGGATGGCGGGAGGTTCCTACGAGCAGTACTTC.

A few counts support this clonotype. The V gene is TRBV18, the J gene TRBJ2-3; 9 bases match TRBD1. The CDR3 spans 15 residues. V gave up 3 bases and J gave up 5 bases; unmatched junction bases: 6. Germline CDR1 reads KGHSH; CDR2 reads LQKENI. In DNA form, the CDR3 reads TGTGCCAGCTCACCTCCGGGACAGGGTCGAGATACGCAGTATTTT. It is translated as CASSPPGQGRDTQYF.

This chain links TRBV6-4 with TRBJ2-3; 8 bases map to TRBD1. Germline V gives CDR1 MRHNA, CDR2 SNTAGT. The CDR3 covers 15 residues. J was trimmed by 4 bases and V by 2 bases; bases with no gene match: 5. The chain's CDR3 is CASSDQGASADTQYF. The CDR3 nucleotides are TGTGCCAGCAGTGACCAGGGGGCGTCCGCAGATACGCAGTATTTT.